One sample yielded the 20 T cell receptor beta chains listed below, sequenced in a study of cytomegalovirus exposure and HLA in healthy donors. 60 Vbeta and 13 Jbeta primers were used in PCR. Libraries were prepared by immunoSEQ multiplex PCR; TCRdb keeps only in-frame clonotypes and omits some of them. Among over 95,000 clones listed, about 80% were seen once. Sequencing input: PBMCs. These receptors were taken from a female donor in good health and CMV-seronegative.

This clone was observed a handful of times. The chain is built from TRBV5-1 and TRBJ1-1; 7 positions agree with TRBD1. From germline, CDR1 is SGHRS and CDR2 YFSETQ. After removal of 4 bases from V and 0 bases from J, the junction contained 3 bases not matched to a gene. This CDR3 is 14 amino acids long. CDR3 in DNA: TGCGCCAGCAGCAGGGACAGCATGAACACTGAAGCTTTCTTT. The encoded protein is CASSRDSMNTEAFF.

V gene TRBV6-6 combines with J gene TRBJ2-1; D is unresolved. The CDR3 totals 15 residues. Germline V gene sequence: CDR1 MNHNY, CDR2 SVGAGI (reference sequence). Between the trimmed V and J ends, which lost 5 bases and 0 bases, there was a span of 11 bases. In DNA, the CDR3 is TGTGCCAGCAGTGATCGAGGAAGCTCCTACAATGAGCAGTTCTTC. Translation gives CASSDRGSSYNEQFF.

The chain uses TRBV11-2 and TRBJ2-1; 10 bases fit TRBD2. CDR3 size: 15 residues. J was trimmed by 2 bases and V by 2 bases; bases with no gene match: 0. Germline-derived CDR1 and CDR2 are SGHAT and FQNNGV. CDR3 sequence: CASSLLAGAYNEQFF. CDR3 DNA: TGTGCCAGCAGCTTACTAGCGGGGGCCTACAATGAGCAGTTCTTC.

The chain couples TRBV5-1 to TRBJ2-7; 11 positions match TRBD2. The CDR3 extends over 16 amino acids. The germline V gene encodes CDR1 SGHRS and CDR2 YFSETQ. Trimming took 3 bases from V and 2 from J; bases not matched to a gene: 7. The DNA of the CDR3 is TGCGCCAGCAGCTCTCTTACTAGCGGGGGTACCTACGAGCAGTACTTC. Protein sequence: CASSSLTSGGTYEQYF.

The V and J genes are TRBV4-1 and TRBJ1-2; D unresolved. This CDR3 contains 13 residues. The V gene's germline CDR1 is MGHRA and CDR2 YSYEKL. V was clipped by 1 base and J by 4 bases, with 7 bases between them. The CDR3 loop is CASSQVMAYGYTF. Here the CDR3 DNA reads TGCGCCAGCAGCCAAGTCATGGCCTATGGCTACACCTTC.

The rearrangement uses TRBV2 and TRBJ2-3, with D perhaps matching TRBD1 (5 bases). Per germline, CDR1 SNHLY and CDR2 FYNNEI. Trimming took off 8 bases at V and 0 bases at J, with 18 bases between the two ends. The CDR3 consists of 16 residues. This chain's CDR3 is CASATRVLPSTDTQYF. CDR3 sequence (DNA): TGTGCCAGCGCAACCAGGGTACTCCCTAGCACAGATACGCAGTATTTT.

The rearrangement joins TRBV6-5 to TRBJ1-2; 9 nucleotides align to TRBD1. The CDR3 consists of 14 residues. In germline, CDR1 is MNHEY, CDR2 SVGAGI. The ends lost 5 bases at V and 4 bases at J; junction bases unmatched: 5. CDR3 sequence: CASSRTGVGYGYTF. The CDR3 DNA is TGTGCCAGCAGTCGGACAGGGGTGGGCTATGGCTACACCTTC.

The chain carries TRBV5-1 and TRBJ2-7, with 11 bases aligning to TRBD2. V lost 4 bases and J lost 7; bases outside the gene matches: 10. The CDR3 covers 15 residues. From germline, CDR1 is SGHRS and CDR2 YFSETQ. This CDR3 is CASSQPAGLAGEQYF. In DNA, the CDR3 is TGCGCCAGCAGCCAACCGGCTGGACTAGCGGGTGAGCAGTACTTC.

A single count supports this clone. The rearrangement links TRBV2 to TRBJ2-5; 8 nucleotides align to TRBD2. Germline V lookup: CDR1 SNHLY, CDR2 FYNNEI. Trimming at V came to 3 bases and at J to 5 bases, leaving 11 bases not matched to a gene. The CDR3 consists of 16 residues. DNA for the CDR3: TGTGCCAGCAGTGATCCTTCGGGGGGGGTGGAGGAGACCCAGTACTTC. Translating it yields CASSDPSGGVEETQYF.

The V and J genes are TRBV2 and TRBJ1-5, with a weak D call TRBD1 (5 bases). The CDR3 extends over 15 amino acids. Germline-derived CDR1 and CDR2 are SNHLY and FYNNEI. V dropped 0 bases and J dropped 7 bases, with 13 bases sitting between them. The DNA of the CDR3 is TGTGCCAGCAGTGAAGCGCCACGGGGGGGGCAGCCCCAGCATTTT. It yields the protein CASSEAPRGGQPQHF. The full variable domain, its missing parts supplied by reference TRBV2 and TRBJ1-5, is EPEVTQTPSHQVTQMGQEVILRCVPISNHLYFYWYRQILGQKVEFLVSFYNNEISEKSEIFDDQFSVERPDGSNFTLKIRSTKLEDSAMYFCASSEAPRGGQPQHFGDGTRLSIL.

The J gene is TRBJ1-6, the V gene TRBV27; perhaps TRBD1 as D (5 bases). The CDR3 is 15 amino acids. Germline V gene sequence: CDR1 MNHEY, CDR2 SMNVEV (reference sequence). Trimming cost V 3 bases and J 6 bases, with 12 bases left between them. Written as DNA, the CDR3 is TGTGCCAGCAGTTTGGGCAGGGTTGGTAATTCACCCCTCCACTTT. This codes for CASSLGRVGNSPLHF.

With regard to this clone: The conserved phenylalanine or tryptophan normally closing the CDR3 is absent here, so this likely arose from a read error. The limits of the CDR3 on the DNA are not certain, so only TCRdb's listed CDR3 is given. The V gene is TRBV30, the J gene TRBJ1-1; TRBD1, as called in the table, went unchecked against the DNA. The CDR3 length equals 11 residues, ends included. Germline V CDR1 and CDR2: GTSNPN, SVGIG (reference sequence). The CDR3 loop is CAWSSPTGTGL.

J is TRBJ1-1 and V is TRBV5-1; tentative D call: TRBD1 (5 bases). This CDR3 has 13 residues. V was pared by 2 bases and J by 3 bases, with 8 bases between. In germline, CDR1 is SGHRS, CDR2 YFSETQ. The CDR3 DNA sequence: TGCGCCAGCAGCTTCGGGGGGTACACTGAAGCTTTCTTT. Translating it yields CASSFGGYTEAFF.

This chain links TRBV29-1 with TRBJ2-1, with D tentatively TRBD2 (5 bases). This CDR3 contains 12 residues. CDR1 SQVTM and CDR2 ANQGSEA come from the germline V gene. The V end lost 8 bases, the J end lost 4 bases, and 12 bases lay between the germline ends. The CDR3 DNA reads TGCAGCTCCGCGGGCTATTACAATGAGCAGTTCTTC. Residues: CSSAGYYNEQFF.

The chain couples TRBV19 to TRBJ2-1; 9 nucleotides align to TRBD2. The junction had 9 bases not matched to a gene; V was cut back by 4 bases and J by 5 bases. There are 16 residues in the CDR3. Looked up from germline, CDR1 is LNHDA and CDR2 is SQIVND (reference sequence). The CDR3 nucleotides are TGTGCCAGTAGTACCCTGGCGGGGGGGCCCCACAATGAGCAGTTCTTC. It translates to CASSTLAGGPHNEQFF.

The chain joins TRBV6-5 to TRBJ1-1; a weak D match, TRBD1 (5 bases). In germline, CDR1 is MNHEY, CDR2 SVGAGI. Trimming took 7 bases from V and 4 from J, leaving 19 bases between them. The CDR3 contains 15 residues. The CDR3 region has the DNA TGTGCCAGCAACTCCCCCGGGGGAGGAAGCACTGAAGCTTTCTTT. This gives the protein CASNSPGGGSTEAFF.

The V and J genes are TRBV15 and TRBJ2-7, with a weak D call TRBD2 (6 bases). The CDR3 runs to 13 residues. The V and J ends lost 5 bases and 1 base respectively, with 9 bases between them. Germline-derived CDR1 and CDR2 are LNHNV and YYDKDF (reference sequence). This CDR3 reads CATSLRGSYEQYF. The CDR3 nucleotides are TGTGCCACCAGCTTACGGGGGTCCTACGAGCAGTACTTC.

Here the CDR3 DNA reads TGTGCCAGCAGCCGCTCGACAGGGAACGAGCAGTACTTC. It translates to CASSRSTGNEQYF. The V call is TRBV7-8, the J call TRBJ2-7; 7 positions match TRBD1. The ends lost 5 bases at V and 5 bases at J; junction bases unmatched: 6. The germline V gene encodes CDR1 SGHVS and CDR2 FQNEAQ. CDR3 length: 13 amino acids.

The CDR3 is CASSFPGLNYEQYF. DNA of the CDR3: TGTGCCAGCAGCTTCCCGGGACTTAACTACGAGCAGTACTTC. The chain couples TRBV7-2 to TRBJ2-7, with D perhaps matching TRBD2 (6 bases). V was cut by 3 bases and J by 3 bases, with 12 bases left in between. CDR3 length: 14 amino acids. Looked up from germline, CDR1 is SGHTA and CDR2 is FQGNSA.

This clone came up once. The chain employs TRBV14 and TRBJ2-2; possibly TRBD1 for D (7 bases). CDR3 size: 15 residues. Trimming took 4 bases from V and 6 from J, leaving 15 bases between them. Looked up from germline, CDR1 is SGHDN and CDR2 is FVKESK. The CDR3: CASSPRQGGAGELFF. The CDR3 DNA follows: TGTGCCAGCAGCCCGCGACAGGGAGGTGCCGGGGAGCTGTTTTTT.